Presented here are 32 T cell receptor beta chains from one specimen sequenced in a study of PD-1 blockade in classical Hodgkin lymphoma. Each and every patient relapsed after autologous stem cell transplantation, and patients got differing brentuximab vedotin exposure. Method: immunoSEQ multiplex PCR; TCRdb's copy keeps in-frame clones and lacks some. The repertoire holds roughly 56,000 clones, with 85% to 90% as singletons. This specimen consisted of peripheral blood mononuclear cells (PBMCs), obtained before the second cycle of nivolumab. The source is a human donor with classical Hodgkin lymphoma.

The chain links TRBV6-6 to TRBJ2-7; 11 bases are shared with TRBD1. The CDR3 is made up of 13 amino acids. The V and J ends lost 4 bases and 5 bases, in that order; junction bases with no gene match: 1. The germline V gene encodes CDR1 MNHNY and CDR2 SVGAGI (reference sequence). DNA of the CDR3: TGTGCCAGCAGTTGGGACAGGGGGGACGAGCAGTACTTC. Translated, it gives CASSWDRGDEQYF.

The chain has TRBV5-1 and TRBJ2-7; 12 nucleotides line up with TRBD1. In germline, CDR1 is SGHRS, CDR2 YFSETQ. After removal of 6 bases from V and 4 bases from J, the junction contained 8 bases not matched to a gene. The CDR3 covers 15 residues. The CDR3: CASTDSGQGAYEQYF. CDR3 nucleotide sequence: TGCGCCAGCACTGACTCGGGACAGGGGGCGTACGAGCAGTACTTC.

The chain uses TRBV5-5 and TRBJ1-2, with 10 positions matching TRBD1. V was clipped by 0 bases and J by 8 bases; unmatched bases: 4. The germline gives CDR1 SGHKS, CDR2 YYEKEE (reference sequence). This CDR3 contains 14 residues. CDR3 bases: TGTGCCAGCAGCTTGGTTGGGACAGGGGTCGGCTACACCTTC. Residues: CASSLVGTGVGYTF.

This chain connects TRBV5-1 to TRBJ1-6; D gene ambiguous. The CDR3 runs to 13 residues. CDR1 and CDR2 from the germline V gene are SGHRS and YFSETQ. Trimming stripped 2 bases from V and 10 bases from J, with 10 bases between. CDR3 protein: CASSLGLGSPLHF. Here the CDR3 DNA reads TGCGCCAGCAGCTTAGGCTTAGGATCACCCCTCCACTTT.

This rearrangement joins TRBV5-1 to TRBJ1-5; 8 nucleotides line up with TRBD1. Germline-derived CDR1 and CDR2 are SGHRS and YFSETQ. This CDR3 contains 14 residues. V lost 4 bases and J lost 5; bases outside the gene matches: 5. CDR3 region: CASSPQTGDQPQHF. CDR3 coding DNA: TGCGCCAGCAGCCCCCAGACAGGGGATCAGCCCCAGCATTTT.

CDR3 region: CASSLFGADNQPQHF. CDR3 sequence (DNA): TGCGCCAGCAGCTTGTTTGGGGCGGACAATCAGCCCCAGCATTTT. This chain uses TRBV5-1 with TRBJ1-5, with TRBD1 as a possible D gene (5 bases). The CDR3 loop spans 15 amino acids. Trimming cost V 1 base and J 3 bases, with 11 bases left between them. From germline, CDR1 is SGHRS and CDR2 YFSETQ.

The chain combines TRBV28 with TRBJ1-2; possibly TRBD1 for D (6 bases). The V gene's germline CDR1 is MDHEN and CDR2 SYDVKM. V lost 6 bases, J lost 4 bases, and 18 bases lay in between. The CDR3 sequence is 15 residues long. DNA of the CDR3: TGTGCCAGCAGGCTCCCCGGGGGCGGAGGCTATGGCTACACCTTC. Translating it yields CASRLPGGGGYGYTF.

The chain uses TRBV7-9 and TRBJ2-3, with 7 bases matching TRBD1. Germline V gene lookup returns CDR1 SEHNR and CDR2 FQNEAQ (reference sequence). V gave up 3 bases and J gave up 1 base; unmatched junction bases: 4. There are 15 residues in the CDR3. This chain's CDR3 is CASSFVDRGTDTQYF. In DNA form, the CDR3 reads TGTGCCAGCAGCTTCGTTGACAGGGGCACAGATACGCAGTATTTT.

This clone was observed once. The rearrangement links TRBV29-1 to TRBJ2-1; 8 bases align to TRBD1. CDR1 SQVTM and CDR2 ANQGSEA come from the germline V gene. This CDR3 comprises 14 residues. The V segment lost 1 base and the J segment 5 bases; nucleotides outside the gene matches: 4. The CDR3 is CSVEGQGANNEQFF. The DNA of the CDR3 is TGCAGCGTTGAAGGGCAGGGGGCGAACAATGAGCAGTTCTTC.

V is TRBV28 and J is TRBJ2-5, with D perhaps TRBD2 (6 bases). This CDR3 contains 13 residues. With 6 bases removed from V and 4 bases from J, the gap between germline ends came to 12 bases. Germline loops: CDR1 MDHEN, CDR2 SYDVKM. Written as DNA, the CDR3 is TGTGCCAGCAGGGAGGGGCCGACAGAGACCCAGTACTTC. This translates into CASREGPTETQYF.

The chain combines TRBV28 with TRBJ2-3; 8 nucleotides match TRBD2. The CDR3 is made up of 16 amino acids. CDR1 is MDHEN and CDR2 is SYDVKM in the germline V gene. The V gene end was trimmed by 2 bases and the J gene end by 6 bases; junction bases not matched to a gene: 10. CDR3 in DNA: TGTGCCAGCAGTTTAGCGGGGGGAAGTCGGACGGATACGCAGTATTTT. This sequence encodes CASSLAGGSRTDTQYF.

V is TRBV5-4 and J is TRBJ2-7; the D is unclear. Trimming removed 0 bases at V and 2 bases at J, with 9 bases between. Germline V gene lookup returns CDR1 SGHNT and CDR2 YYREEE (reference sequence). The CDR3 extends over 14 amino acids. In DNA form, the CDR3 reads TGTGCCAGCAGCTTGGTGGGCAGCCCCTACGAGCAGTACTTC. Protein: CASSLVGSPYEQYF.

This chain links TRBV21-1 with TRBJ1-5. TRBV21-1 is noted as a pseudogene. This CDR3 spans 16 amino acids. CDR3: CASSFPGRATYQPQHF. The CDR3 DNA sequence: TGTGCCAGCAGTTTCCCGGGACGGGCGACCTATCAGCCCCAGCATTTT.

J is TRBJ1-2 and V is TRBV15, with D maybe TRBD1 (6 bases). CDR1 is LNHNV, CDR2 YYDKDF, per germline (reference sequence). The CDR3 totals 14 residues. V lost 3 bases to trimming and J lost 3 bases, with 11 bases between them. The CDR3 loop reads CATSRDRLDYGYTF. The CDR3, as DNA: TGTGCCACCAGCAGGGACAGACTTGACTATGGCTACACCTTC.

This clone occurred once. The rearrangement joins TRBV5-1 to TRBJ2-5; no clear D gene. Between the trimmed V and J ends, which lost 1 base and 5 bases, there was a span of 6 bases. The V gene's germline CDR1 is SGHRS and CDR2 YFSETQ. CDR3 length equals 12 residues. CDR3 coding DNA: TGCGCCAGCAGCTTGTCGAGTGAGACCCAGTACTTC. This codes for CASSLSSETQYF.

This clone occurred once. Here the CDR3 DNA reads TGCGCCAGCAGCCGGAGGGGGAATGAGCAGTTCTTC. It yields the protein CASSRRGNEQFF. The chain recombines TRBV5-1 with TRBJ2-1; perhaps D is TRBD1 or TRBD2 (6 bases each). Germline CDR1 and CDR2: SGHRS and YFSETQ. Trimming took 4 bases from V and 7 from J, leaving 9 bases between them. This CDR3 spans 12 amino acids.

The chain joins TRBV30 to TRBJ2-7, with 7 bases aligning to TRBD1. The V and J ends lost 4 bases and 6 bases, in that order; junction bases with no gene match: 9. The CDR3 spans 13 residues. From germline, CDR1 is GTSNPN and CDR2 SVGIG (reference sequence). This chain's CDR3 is CAWTVQGTSEQYF. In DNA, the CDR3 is TGTGCCTGGACTGTACAGGGGACCTCCGAGCAGTACTTC.

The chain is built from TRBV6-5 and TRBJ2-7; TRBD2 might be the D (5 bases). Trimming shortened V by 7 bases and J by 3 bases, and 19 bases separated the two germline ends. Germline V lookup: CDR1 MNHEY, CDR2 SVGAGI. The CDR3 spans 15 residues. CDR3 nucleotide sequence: TGTGCCAGCAAACCCCGGCGGGCGGGCTACTACGAGCAGTACTTC. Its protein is CASKPRRAGYYEQYF.

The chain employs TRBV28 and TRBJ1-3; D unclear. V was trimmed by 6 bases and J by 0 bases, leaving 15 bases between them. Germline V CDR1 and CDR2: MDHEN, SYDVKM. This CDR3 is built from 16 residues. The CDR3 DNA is TGTGCCAGCAGCCTCCTCCTACAGAGCTCTGGAAACACCATATATTTT. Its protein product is CASSLLLQSSGNTIYF.

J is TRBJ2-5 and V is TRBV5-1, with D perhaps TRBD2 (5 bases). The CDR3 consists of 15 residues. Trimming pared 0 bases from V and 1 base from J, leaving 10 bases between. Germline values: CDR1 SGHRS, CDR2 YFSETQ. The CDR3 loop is CASSLVGNIQETQYF. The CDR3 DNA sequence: TGCGCCAGCAGCTTGGTCGGGAACATCCAAGAGACCCAGTACTTC.

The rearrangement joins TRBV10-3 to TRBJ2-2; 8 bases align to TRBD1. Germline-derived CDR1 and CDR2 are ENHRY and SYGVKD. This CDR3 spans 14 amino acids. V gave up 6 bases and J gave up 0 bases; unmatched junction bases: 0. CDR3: CAIRGQANTGELFF. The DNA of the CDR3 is TGTGCCATCAGGGGACAGGCGAACACCGGGGAGCTGTTTTTT.

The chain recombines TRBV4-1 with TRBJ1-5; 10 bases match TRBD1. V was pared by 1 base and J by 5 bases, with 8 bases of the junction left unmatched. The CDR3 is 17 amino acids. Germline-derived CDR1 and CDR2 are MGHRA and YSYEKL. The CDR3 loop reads CASSQVGTGDGDQPQHF. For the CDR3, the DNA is TGCGCCAGCAGCCAAGTAGGGACAGGGGACGGGGATCAGCCCCAGCATTTT.

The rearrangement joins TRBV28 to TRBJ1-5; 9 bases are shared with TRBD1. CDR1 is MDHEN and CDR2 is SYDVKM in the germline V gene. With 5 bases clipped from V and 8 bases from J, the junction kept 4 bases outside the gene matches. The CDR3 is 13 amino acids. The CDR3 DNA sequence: TGTGCCAGCAGTAACAGGGGGCCGGAGCCCCAGCATTTT. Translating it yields CASSNRGPEPQHF.

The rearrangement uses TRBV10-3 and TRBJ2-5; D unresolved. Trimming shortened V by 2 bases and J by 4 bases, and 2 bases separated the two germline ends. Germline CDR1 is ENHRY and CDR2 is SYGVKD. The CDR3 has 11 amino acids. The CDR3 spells CAISERETQYF. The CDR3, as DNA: TGTGCCATCAGTGAGCGAGAGACCCAGTACTTC.

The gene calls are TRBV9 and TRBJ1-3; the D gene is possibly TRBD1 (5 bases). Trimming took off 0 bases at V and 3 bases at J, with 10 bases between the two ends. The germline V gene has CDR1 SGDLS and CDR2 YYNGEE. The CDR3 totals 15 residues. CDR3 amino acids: CASSVDGGFGNTIYF. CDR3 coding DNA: TGTGCCAGCAGCGTAGATGGGGGATTTGGAAACACCATATATTTT.

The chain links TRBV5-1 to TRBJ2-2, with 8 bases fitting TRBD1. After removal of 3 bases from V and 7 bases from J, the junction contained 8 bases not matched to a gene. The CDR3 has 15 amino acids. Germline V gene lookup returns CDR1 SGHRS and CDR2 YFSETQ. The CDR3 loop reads CASSSSRGPGGELFF. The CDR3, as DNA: TGCGCCAGCAGCTCCAGCAGGGGGCCAGGCGGGGAGCTGTTTTTT.

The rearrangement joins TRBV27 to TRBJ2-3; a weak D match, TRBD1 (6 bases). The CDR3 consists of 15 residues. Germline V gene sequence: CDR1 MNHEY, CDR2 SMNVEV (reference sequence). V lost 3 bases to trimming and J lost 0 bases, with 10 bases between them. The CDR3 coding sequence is TGTGCCAGCAGTTTTGACAGGTCTAGCACAGATACGCAGTATTTT. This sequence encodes CASSFDRSSTDTQYF.

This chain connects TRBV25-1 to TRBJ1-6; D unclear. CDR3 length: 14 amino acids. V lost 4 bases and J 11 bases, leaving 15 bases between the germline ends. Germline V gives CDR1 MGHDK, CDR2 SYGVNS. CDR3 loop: CASSATDFVPPLHF. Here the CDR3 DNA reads TGTGCCAGCAGTGCCACAGACTTTGTGCCACCCCTCCACTTT.

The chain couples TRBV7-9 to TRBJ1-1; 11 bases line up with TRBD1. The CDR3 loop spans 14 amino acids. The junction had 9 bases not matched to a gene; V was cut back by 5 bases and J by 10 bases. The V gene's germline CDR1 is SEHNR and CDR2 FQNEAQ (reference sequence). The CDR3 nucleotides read TGTGCCAGCAGCCAGGGACAGGGGGAACGTAGAGCTTTCTTT. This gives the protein CASSQGQGERRAFF.

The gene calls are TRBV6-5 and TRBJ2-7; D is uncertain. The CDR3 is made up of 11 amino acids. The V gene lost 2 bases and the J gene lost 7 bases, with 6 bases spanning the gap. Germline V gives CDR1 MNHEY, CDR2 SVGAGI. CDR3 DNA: TGTGCCAGCAGTTACCGTGTAGAGCAGTACTTC. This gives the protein CASSYRVEQYF.

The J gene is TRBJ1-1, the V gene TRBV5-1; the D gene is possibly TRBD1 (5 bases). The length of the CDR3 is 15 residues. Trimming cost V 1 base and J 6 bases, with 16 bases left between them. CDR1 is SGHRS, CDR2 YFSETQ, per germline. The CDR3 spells CASSLSGGAGAEAFF. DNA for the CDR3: TGCGCCAGCAGCTTGTCTGGAGGGGCGGGGGCTGAAGCTTTCTTT.

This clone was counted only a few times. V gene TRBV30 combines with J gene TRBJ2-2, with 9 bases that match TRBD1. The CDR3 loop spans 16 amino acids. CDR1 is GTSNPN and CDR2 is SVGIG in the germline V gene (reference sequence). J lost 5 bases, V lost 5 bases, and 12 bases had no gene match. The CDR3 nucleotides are TGTGCCTGGTCTTTGCTGCGACAGGGGGTAACCGGGGAGCTGTTTTTT. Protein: CAWSLLRQGVTGELFF.